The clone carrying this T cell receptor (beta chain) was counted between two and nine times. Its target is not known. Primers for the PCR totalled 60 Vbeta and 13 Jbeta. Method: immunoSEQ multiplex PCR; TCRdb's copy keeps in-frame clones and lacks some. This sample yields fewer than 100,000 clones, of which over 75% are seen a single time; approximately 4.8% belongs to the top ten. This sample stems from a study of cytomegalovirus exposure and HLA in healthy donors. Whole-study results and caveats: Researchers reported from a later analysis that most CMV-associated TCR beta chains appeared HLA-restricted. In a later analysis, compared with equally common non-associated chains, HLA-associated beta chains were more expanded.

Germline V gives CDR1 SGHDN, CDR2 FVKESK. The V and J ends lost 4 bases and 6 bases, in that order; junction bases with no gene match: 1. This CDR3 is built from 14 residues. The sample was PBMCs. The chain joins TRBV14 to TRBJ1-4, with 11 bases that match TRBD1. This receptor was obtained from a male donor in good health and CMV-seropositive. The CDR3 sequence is CASSRTGGYEKLFF. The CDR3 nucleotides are TGTGCCAGCAGCCGGACAGGGGGCTATGAAAAACTGTTTTTT.